The 28 T cell receptor beta chains reported below all come from one sample, sequenced in a study of cytotoxic CD8 clonotypes in ibrutinib-treated CLL. Repertoires were generated with immunoSEQ multiplex PCR, while TCRdb's copy carries only in-frame clones and drops some. The sample records some 290,000 clones, around four fifths being singletons. The sequences come from PBMCs, collected before ibrutinib treatment. Receptors were obtained from a human donor with chronic lymphocytic leukemia.

The chain links TRBV27 to TRBJ2-5; D uncertain. The V and J ends lost 0 bases and 1 base respectively, with 6 bases between them. This CDR3 contains 14 residues. Germline CDR1 MNHEY, CDR2 SMNVEV (reference sequence). The CDR3 bases are TGTGCCAGCAGTTTATCACCCCCCCAAGAGACCCAGTACTTC. This sequence encodes CASSLSPPQETQYF.

This chain joins TRBV28 and TRBJ2-1; the D gene could be TRBD1 or TRBD2 (5 bases each). This CDR3 spans 16 amino acids. V was shortened by 3 bases and J by 4 bases, with 16 bases between the two germline ends. Per germline, CDR1 MDHEN and CDR2 SYDVKM. CDR3 region: CASSFRGAGIYNEQFF. The CDR3 bases are TGTGCCAGCAGTTTCCGAGGGGCGGGCATATACAATGAGCAGTTCTTC.

V and J are TRBV5-6 and TRBJ2-1, with 7 nucleotides matching TRBD2. The CDR3 has 14 amino acids. V lost 0 bases to trimming and J lost 9 bases; unmatched junction nucleotides: 6. CDR1 SGHDT and CDR2 YYEEEE come from the germline V gene. The CDR3 DNA sequence: TGTGCCAGCAGCTTGGGGCGTCCGGGGGGTGAGCAGTTCTTC. This codes for CASSLGRPGGEQFF. The full variable domain, with the rest looked up from reference TRBV5-6 and TRBJ2-1, is DAGVTQSPTHLIKTRGQQVTLRCSPKSGHDTVSWYQQALGQGPQFIFQYYEEEERQRGNFPDRFSGHQFPNYSSELNVNALLLGDSALYLCASSLGRPGGEQFFGPGTRLTVL.

Only a few counts were recorded for this clone. The CDR3: CASSQMTGGYSNQPQHF. In DNA form, the CDR3 reads TGTGCCAGCAGCCAGATGACAGGGGGGTATAGCAATCAGCCCCAGCATTTT. The chain couples TRBV4-2 to TRBJ1-5, with 9 bases matching TRBD1. There are 17 residues in the CDR3. Trimming removed 3 bases from V and 0 bases from J; junction bases left unmatched: 6. CDR1 and CDR2 from the germline V gene are LGHNA and YNFKEQ.

The rearrangement joins TRBV29-1 to TRBJ2-7; TRBD1 aligns across 9 bases. Trimming at V came to 4 bases and at J to 2 bases, leaving 9 bases not matched to a gene. Per the germline V gene, CDR1 is SQVTM and CDR2 is ANQGSEA. CDR3 size: 15 residues. The CDR3 protein is CSVGRNRGLTYEQYF. CDR3 sequence (DNA): TGCAGCGTTGGTCGGAACAGGGGGCTTACCTACGAGCAGTACTTC.

This chain connects TRBV5-8 to TRBJ2-1, with 10 bases that match TRBD2. Germline V gives CDR1 SGHTS, CDR2 YDEGEE. V was clipped by 4 bases and J by 7 bases; unmatched bases: 11. The CDR3 totals 16 residues. The CDR3 region is CASSHLAGEGENEQFF. CDR3 DNA: TGTGCCAGCAGCCATCTAGCGGGAGAAGGTGAAAATGAGCAGTTCTTC.

The gene calls are TRBV27 and TRBJ1-2; D gene uncertain. The germline V gene encodes CDR1 MNHEY and CDR2 SMNVEV (reference sequence). V was clipped by 10 bases and J by 5 bases, with 17 bases between them. This CDR3 has 13 residues. CDR3 loop: CATPRAGTYGYTF. Written as DNA, the CDR3 is TGTGCCACCCCGCGGGCAGGCACTTATGGCTACACCTTC.

This sequence joins TRBV7-2 and TRBJ2-3; tentatively, D is TRBD1 (6 bases). The V end lost 3 bases, the J end lost 2 bases, and 12 bases lay between the germline ends. This CDR3 is built from 15 residues. Germline assignment: CDR1 SGHTA and CDR2 FQGNSA. The CDR3 DNA reads as TGTGCCAGCAGCTTGCTTACAGGGTCCACAGATACGCAGTATTTT. Residues: CASSLLTGSTDTQYF.

In nucleotides, the CDR3 is TGCGCCAGCAGCCAAGGACAGGGGGCTAACTATGGCTACACCTTC. Translated, it gives CASSQGQGANYGYTF. This rearrangement joins TRBV4-3 to TRBJ1-2; 9 positions match TRBD1. The CDR3 has 15 residues. Germline loops: CDR1 LGHNA, CDR2 YSLEER. The J segment lost 0 bases and the V segment lost 1 base, leaving 0 bases of the junction unmatched.

The gene calls are TRBV28 and TRBJ2-4, with 9 bases matching TRBD2. The length of the CDR3 is 19 residues. With 2 bases clipped from V and 5 bases from J, the junction kept 16 bases outside the gene matches. The germline gives CDR1 MDHEN, CDR2 SYDVKM. CDR3 region: CASSLGLAGNPWTENIQYF. The CDR3 nucleotides read TGTGCCAGCAGTTTAGGGCTAGCGGGAAACCCTTGGACAGAAAACATTCAGTACTTC.

The gene calls are TRBV15 and TRBJ2-5; 9 bases align to TRBD1. Germline CDR1 is LNHNV and CDR2 is YYDKDF (reference sequence). Trimming cost V 2 bases and J 1 base; bases outside gene matches: 2. The CDR3 runs 15 residues. This chain's CDR3 is CATSRLQGAQETQYF. The CDR3 bases are TGTGCCACCAGCAGACTACAGGGGGCCCAAGAGACCCAGTACTTC.

The V gene is TRBV7-8, the J gene TRBJ1-5; D is unclear. V was pared by 2 bases and J by 1 base, with 12 bases between. From germline, CDR1 is SGHVS and CDR2 FQNEAQ. This CDR3 spans 16 amino acids. The CDR3 is CASSLYGLTSNQPQHF. The DNA of the CDR3 is TGTGCCAGCAGCTTATATGGGTTGACGAGCAATCAGCCCCAGCATTTT.

The chain recombines TRBV30 with TRBJ2-1, with 12 positions matching TRBD2. Germline V gives CDR1 GTSNPN, CDR2 SVGIG (reference sequence). Trimming cost V 0 bases and J 8 bases; bases outside gene matches: 11. CDR3 length: 17 amino acids. The CDR3 protein is CAWSVRWLAGGLDEQFF. CDR3 coding DNA: TGTGCCTGGAGTGTACGCTGGCTAGCGGGAGGGTTGGATGAGCAGTTCTTC.

This rearrangement joins TRBV9 to TRBJ2-3; 9 bases agree with TRBD1. Germline CDR1 is SGDLS and CDR2 is YYNGEE. CDR3 length: 16 amino acids. Unmatched junction bases numbered 11, after V lost 3 bases and J lost 6 bases. In DNA, the CDR3 is TGTGCCAGCAGCGCGGACAGGGGAATTACGTATGATACGCAGTATTTT. Its protein is CASSADRGITYDTQYF. Drawing the rest from reference TRBV9 and TRBJ2-3, the complete variable domain is DSGVTQTPKHLITATGQRVTLRCSPRSGDLSVYWYQQSLDQGLQFLIQYYNGEERAKGNILERFSAQQFPDLHSELNLSSLELGDSALYFCASSADRGITYDTQYFGPGTRLTVL.

The rearrangement links TRBV7-6 to TRBJ2-5; D possibly corresponds to TRBD1 (6 bases). V was clipped by 6 bases and J by 9 bases, with 14 bases between them. Germline CDR1 and CDR2: SGHVS and FNYEAQ. CDR3 length equals 12 residues. The CDR3 DNA is TGTGCCAGCAGACTGGACCCAGGGGCCCAGTACTTC. This codes for CASRLDPGAQYF.

The chain couples TRBV9 to TRBJ1-5; D not certain. CDR1 SGDLS and CDR2 YYNGEE come from the germline V gene. Trimming removed 3 bases from V and 4 bases from J, with 14 bases in between. CDR3 length equals 15 residues. The CDR3 reads CASSARAQLNQPQHF. In DNA, the CDR3 is TGTGCCAGCAGCGCGAGGGCCCAGTTAAATCAGCCCCAGCATTTT.

The CDR3 loop reads CASRPLGGYEQYF. In nucleotides, the CDR3 is TGTGCCAGCAGACCATTAGGGGGCTACGAGCAGTACTTC. The gene calls are TRBV28 and TRBJ2-7; tentatively, D is TRBD1 (6 bases). Germline assignment: CDR1 MDHEN and CDR2 SYDVKM. Trimming stripped 6 bases from V and 3 bases from J, with 12 bases between. The CDR3 totals 13 residues.

This clone was counted only a few times. The chain uses TRBV4-1 and TRBJ2-7; 7 bases match TRBD1. The CDR3 contains 14 residues. The germline gives CDR1 MGHRA, CDR2 YSYEKL. The ends lost 5 bases at V and 2 bases at J; junction bases unmatched: 6. CDR3 nucleotides: TGCGCCAGCAGCTCCCCGGGACAGCCCTACGAGCAGTACTTC. This codes for CASSSPGQPYEQYF.

This rearrangement joins TRBV27 to TRBJ2-5; D perhaps matches TRBD1 (6 bases). Looked up from germline, CDR1 is MNHEY and CDR2 is SMNVEV (reference sequence). Trimming left V 4 bases short and J 5 bases short, with 11 bases between. The CDR3 has 13 residues. Here the CDR3 DNA reads TGTGCCAGCAGTTCGAACAGGGTTGAGACCCAGTACTTC. Translated: CASSSNRVETQYF.

The chain joins TRBV9 to TRBJ1-2; tentative D call: TRBD1 (5 bases). Germline V gene lookup returns CDR1 SGDLS and CDR2 YYNGEE. Trimming cost V 0 bases and J 4 bases, with 7 bases left between them. The CDR3 spans 13 residues. For the CDR3, the DNA is TGTGCCAGCAGCGTAGACAGGTTCTATGGCTACACCTTC. It specifies CASSVDRFYGYTF.

The rearrangement links TRBV6-5 to TRBJ2-1; 14 nucleotides line up with TRBD2. Trimming took 0 bases from V and 8 from J; bases not matched to a gene: 0. The length of the CDR3 is 15 residues. CDR1 is MNHEY, CDR2 SVGAGI, per germline. The CDR3 loop is CASSYSGLAGDEQFF. The CDR3 DNA follows: TGTGCCAGCAGTTACTCGGGACTAGCGGGAGATGAGCAGTTCTTC.

There are a few counts of this clone. The genes are TRBV5-1 and TRBJ1-1, with 11 bases identical to TRBD1. CDR1 SGHRS and CDR2 YFSETQ come from the germline V gene. There are 14 residues in the CDR3. The junction had 4 bases not matched to a gene; V was cut back by 3 bases and J by 6 bases. The CDR3 spells CASSWGQGDSEAFF. CDR3 DNA: TGCGCCAGCAGCTGGGGACAGGGGGATTCTGAAGCTTTCTTT. The full variable domain, completed using reference TRBV5-1 and TRBJ1-1, is KAGVTQTPRYLIKTRGQQVTLSCSPISGHRSVSWYQQTPGQGLQFLFEYFSETQRNKGNFPGRFSGRQFSNSRSEMNVSTLELGDSALYLCASSWGQGDSEAFFGQGTRLTVV.

The rearrangement uses TRBV19 and TRBJ2-6; 7 bases are a match to TRBD2. The CDR3 has 19 amino acids. Looked up from germline, CDR1 is LNHDA and CDR2 is SQIVND (reference sequence). With V trimmed by 4 bases and J by 2 bases, 14 bases remained unmatched. The DNA of the CDR3 is TGTGCCAGTAGTACCCCTCCGGGACTACTCCCCGCTGGGGCCAACGTCCTGACTTTC. Amino acid sequence: CASSTPPGLLPAGANVLTF.

The V call is TRBV10-3, the J call TRBJ2-7, with D unresolved. The CDR3 contains 13 residues. Germline values: CDR1 ENHRY, CDR2 SYGVKD. The V end was cut by 5 bases, the J end by 4 bases, with 12 bases between. CDR3: CAISLADSYEQYF. CDR3 DNA sequence: TGTGCCATCAGTTTAGCAGACTCATACGAGCAGTACTTC.

The J gene is TRBJ2-1, the V gene TRBV2, with 11 bases aligning to TRBD2. The CDR3 length is 16 residues. The germline V gene has CDR1 SNHLY and CDR2 FYNNEI. J gave up 8 bases and V 6 bases, and 12 bases lay outside the gene matches. The CDR3 is CASSVGLAGGGDEQFF. The CDR3 nucleotides read TGTGCCAGCAGCGTAGGACTAGCGGGCGGTGGAGATGAGCAGTTCTTC.

The genes are TRBV7-6 and TRBJ2-3; 10 bases fit TRBD2. There are 17 residues in the CDR3. Germline V gene data show CDR1 as SGHVS and CDR2 as FNYEAQ. V shed 2 bases and J 3 bases; nucleotides not matched to a gene: 8. The CDR3 sequence: CASSLMLAGEGTDTQYF. CDR3 sequence (DNA): TGTGCCAGCAGCTTAATGCTAGCGGGAGAGGGGACAGATACGCAGTATTTT.

The J gene is TRBJ2-7, the V gene TRBV4-3; D is perhaps TRBD2 (5 bases). Germline-derived CDR1 and CDR2 are LGHNA and YSLEER. The V end lost 0 bases, the J end lost 5 bases, and 8 bases lay between the germline ends. There are 13 residues in the CDR3. CDR3 DNA sequence: TGCGCCAGCAGCCAAGAAGGGAGCAACGAGCAGTACTTC. Translating it yields CASSQEGSNEQYF.

The chain couples TRBV4-2 to TRBJ2-5; TRBD1 is a possible D gene (5 bases). Looked up from germline, CDR1 is LGHNA and CDR2 is YNFKEQ. V lost 5 bases to trimming and J lost 1 base, with 14 bases between them. The CDR3 consists of 15 residues. In DNA form, the CDR3 reads TGTGCCAGCAGCTTAAGACAGAGAGTCCAAGAGACCCAGTACTTC. This gives the protein CASSLRQRVQETQYF.